These T cell receptor beta chains were read from a single sample in a study of shared clonotypes between healthy human individuals. The method was immunoSEQ multiplex PCR; TCRdb's version includes in-frame clones alone and lacks a portion of them. The sample records fewer than 1.6 million clones, approximately 98.5% being singletons. Sample: naive CD4+ T cells sorted from blood. These receptors were obtained from a man younger than 45 in good health. CDR3s include the opening cysteine and the closing phenylalanine or tryptophan. D genes are given only for firm matches. Part of the rows lack a size; the others show once, few, many or a class for expanded clones.

V gene	clone size	D gene	J gene	CDR3 DNA	CDR3 protein
TRBV29-1	.	.	TRBJ1-3	TGCAGCGTTGTCCCCTCTGGAAACACCATATATTTT	CSVVPSGNTIYF
TRBV18	.	.	TRBJ2-1	TGTGCCAGCTCACCACTCGCGGGGAGCTCCTACAATGAGCAGTTCTTC	CASSPLAGSSYNEQFF
TRBV5-1	.	.	TRBJ2-3	TGCGCCAGCAGCCTGTCCCCATCCTGGCGTCAGAGCACAGATACGCAGTATTTT	CASSLSPSWRQSTDTQYF
TRBV30	once	.	TRBJ2-7	TGTGCCTGGGGCCTGGGCCTCCCCTCCTACGAGCAGTACTTC	CAWGLGLPSYEQYF
TRBV28	.	.	TRBJ1-4	TGTGCCAGCAGTTTATACAGGGCGACTAATGAAAAACTGTTTTTT	CASSLYRATNEKLFF
TRBV19	.	.	TRBJ1-5	TGTGCCAGTAGTATCGGGGACCGTCAGCCCCAGCATTTT	CASSIGDRQPQHF
TRBV5-4	.	TRBD1	TRBJ1-5	TGTGCCAGCAGCTGGGGGACAGACAATCAGCCCCAGCATTTT	CASSWGTDNQPQHF
TRBV7-9	.	.	TRBJ1-3	TGTGCCAGCACCCTTGGACTGAAGAACTCTGGAAACACCATATATTTT	CASTLGLKNSGNTIYF
TRBV14	.	.	TRBJ2-7	TGTGCCAGCAGCCAAGGGGGCTGGAGTGCGTACGAGCAGTACTTC	CASSQGGWSAYEQYF
TRBV5-1	.	.	TRBJ2-1	TGCGCCAGCAGCTTGGGACCCCAGGGTCCTAACCTCAATGAGCAGTTCTTC	CASSLGPQGPNLNEQFF
TRBV5-1	.	.	TRBJ2-3	TGCGCCAGCAGCTTTTCCGGACCAGATACGCAGTATTTT	CASSFSGPDTQYF
TRBV9	.	.	TRBJ1-2	TGTGCCAGCAGCCGCGGGGACTTTCTTAACTATGGCTACACCTTC	CASSRGDFLNYGYTF
TRBV4-1	.	.	TRBJ2-7	TGCGCCAGCAGCAGCCCAGTTGGGCAGCGGTCCTACGAGCAGTACTTC	CASSSPVGQRSYEQYF
TRBV4-3	.	.	TRBJ1-5	TGCGCCAGCAGCCAAGAGACTGGGGGAAATTGGCCCCAGCATTTT	CASSQETGGNWPQHF
TRBV6-5	.	.	TRBJ2-1	TGTGCCAGCACCCTCACGGGCAGCCCCTGGGATGAGCAGTTCTTC	CASTLTGSPWDEQFF
TRBV6-5	.	.	TRBJ1-1	TGTGCCAGCGTGAGAGCACATACGAACACTGAAGCTTTCTTT	CASVRAHTNTEAFF
TRBV14	.	.	TRBJ2-2	TGTGCCAGCAGCCAAGCAGTTGGCGGGGAGCTGTTTTTT	CASSQAVGGELFF
TRBV29-1	.	TRBD1	TRBJ1-4	TGCAGCGTCAGGACAGGGGGGAATGAAAAACTGTTTTTT	CSVRTGGNEKLFF
TRBV6-6	.	.	TRBJ2-5	TGTGCCAGCAGTTACAAGCTAGCAGAGGAGACCCAGTACTTC	CASSYKLAEETQYF
TRBV7-9	once	TRBD2	TRBJ2-3	TGTGCCAGCAGCCCCTATACTAGCGGGAGGGTCCGCACAGATACGCAGTATTTT	CASSPYTSGRVRTDTQYF
TRBV5-1	.	.	TRBJ1-3	TGCGCCAGCAGCTTGGCTGCAGGTCCTTACTCTGGAAACACCATATATTTT	CASSLAAGPYSGNTIYF
TRBV9	.	.	TRBJ1-3	TGTGCCAGCAGCGTAGTACCCGGTTCGGACACCATATATTTT	CASSVVPGSDTIYF
TRBV5-4	.	.	TRBJ2-3	TGTGCCAGCAGCTGGGGGGCCAAGGGTGTGGACACAGATACGCAGTATTTT	CASSWGAKGVDTDTQYF
TRBV5-1	.	TRBD2	TRBJ2-2	TGCGCCAGCGACAGCGGGAGTGGTACCGGGGAGCTGTTTTTT	CASDSGSGTGELFF
TRBV7-2	.	TRBD1	TRBJ1-3	TGTGCCAGCAGCCCCGGGACAGTAGGAAACACCATATATTTT	CASSPGTVGNTIYF
TRBV29-1	.	.	TRBJ2-1	TGCAGCGTTGAAGAGGGCCGCCGGCGGGGCGGATACTACAATGAGCAGTTCTTC	CSVEEGRRRGGYYNEQFF